This entry is about one T cell receptor beta chain. Sequenced by immunoSEQ multiplex PCR; TCRdb stores in-frame clones only, minus some. The sample holds over 35,000 clones, approximately 90% seen once. The data stem from a study of CD8 T cells in acute hepatitis C reinfection. On the study more broadly: CD8+ T cells specific for HCV NS3-1073 were sequenced.

This CDR3 has 19 residues. Losses at the gene ends were 4 bases for V and 4 bases for J; bases not matched to a gene: 16. The germline CDR1 and CDR2 sequences are SEHNR and FQNEAQ (reference sequence). Time point specified: naive CD8 control sorted from an acute-time-point sample. The origin of this receptor is a man between 25 and 39 years old with chronic hepatitis C. The specimen was naive CD8+ T cells from PBMCs. The V call is TRBV7-9, the J call TRBJ2-7, with TRBD2 matching 13 bases. CDR3 loop: CASSSRTSGSRIGGYEQYF. DNA for the CDR3: TGTGCCAGCAGCTCTCGGACTAGCGGGAGTAGAATTGGAGGGTACGAGCAGTACTTC.